The clone carrying this T cell receptor beta chain was seen only a few times. Its antigen is not identified. The CDR3 has 14 residues. V was clipped by 8 bases and J by 0 bases, with 13 bases between them. The V gene's germline CDR1 is MNHNS and CDR2 SASEGT. This specimen comes from a study of T-cell reconstitution after alpha-beta-depleted transplantation in children. Study-level points and caveats: At around two months after transplant, the alpha-beta T cells were reportedly derived from several hundred expanded clones that came from non-depleted graft cells. Some patients owed their high day-60 TCRbeta diversity to surviving recipient T cells and thymic progenitors. Counts and diversity of T cells one year after transplant came mostly from newly produced T cells.

Unique molecular identifiers were used to barcode this TCRbeta library. From the PCR reads, TCRdb called clonotypes with MiXCR, one entry per CDR3 protein. The data hold about 98,000 distinct CDR3 sequences, with 20% to 25% observed a single time. The clonotype originates from a boy between 2 and 10 years old with acute lymphoblastic leukemia, due to receive a stem cell transplant. The starting material was PBMCs, obtained before TCRalphabeta/CD19-depleted stem cell transplant. V gene TRBV6-1 combines with J gene TRBJ2-5; the D gene is possibly TRBD2 (5 bases). For the CDR3, the DNA is TGTGCCAGCGGGGAGAGAGGGTACCAAGAGACCCAGTACTTC. It yields the protein CASGERGYQETQYF.